Below, one T cell receptor (beta chain) is given with its context. The specificity of this receptor is unknown. Per-nucleotide qualities are absent, and no much larger clonotype sits a single base away. Germline trimming amounts to 3 bases on V and 4 bases on J, with 5 as the count of junction bases outside the gene matches. The cysteine opens and the phenylalanine closes a CDR3 of 16 amino acids. Here the CDR3 DNA is all that survives: 48 bases in frame from base 1. Based on the germline V gene, the CDR1 and CDR2 sequences are KGHDR and SFDVKD. TCRbeta CDR3 regions were amplified from genomic DNA using the immunoSEQ Assay, a bias-controlled multiplex PCR. Per the source publication's procedure: Within the assay, amplification of reference gene primers was used to estimate how many nucleated cells each sample contained. Sequence reads were collapsed and filtered to measure the absolute abundance of every unique TCRbeta CDR3 rearrangement. For each sample, productive Simpson clonality was calculated as the square root of Simpson's diversity index over productive rearrangements. The clones in this table, taken by TCRdb from immuneACCESS, are in-frame only. Not every clone is retained; where verified, under half of the shortfall comes from an unresolved V gene, and the cause of the rest is unknown. V and J calls and clone size come straight from that table; D and trimming were deduced from the DNA. The sample table lists around 20,000 clones, 87% of them with a count of one. The leading ten clones occupy roughly 8.3% of the sample.

The data originate from a study of blood T cell repertoires in COVID-19 (dated by TCRdb to 2019 to 2021). At the level of the whole study: Samples covering the acute and convalescent phases of COVID-19 were provided by collaborators in the United States, Italy and Spain. Where available, HLA class I and class II types were obtained from metadata supplied by the sample provider rather than from assay-based typing. The material from the prospective study consisted of cDNA or gDNA derived from T cells, B-cell-depleted T cells, or PBMCs. Subjects who had been exposed to COVID-19, were actively infected with it, or had recovered from it provided the deeply sampled blood TCRbeta repertoires that made up the dataset. The samples were drawn from the first 160 participants of the ongoing ImmuneRACE study and from 1,254 subjects provided by 6 global collaborators. A de-identified subject ID, COVID-19 status, age in years and sex were almost always included in the sample metadata. The repertoires were released in a freely available public database intended as a resource for research on the immune response to SARS-CoV-2. Results and caveats for the whole study, not just this receptor: The quantity of clinical and demographic metadata differed by source and by participant and was supplied without curation.

Collaborating institutions collected whole blood in K2EDTA tubes following their own protocols. Collaborator samples were shipped for TCRbeta analysis as frozen whole blood, isolated PBMCs, or DNA extracted from either sample type. The receptor was isolated from a human donor in a cohort sampled during active COVID-19. The donor label of this sample is uncertain. The sequence joins TRBV24-1 to TRBJ2-1, with 10 bases in between that match TRBD1. The specimen sequenced was peripheral blood. The nucleotide sequence reads TGTGCCACCAGTGATCCGCCGGGACAGGGGTACAATGAGCAGTTCTTC. It is translated as CATSDPPGQGYNEQFF.